The clone carrying this T cell receptor beta chain has a handful of counts. Antigen: not known. The data stem from a study of response to subunit inactivated influenza vaccine. Study-level results: Each seasonal influenza vaccination recruits few new T cells, the authors suggested.

A single record per CDR3 protein comes from TCRdb applying MiXCR to the RT-PCR reads. The data contain some 500,000 distinct CDR3 sequences, roughly 25% of them singletons. Trimming took 5 bases from V and 3 from J; bases not matched to a gene: 11. The V gene's germline CDR1 is SQVTM and CDR2 ANQGSEA. The CDR3 is 15 residues long. The receptor was isolated from a man in his forties or fifties who received an inactivated influenza vaccine. The chain uses TRBV29-1 and TRBJ2-3, with 7 bases aligning to TRBD2. The sample consisted of CD4+ T cells sorted from PBMCs, taken less than 6 days after vaccination. CDR3 coding DNA: TGCAGCGTTCTAGGGGCGGGCGGGAGAACAGATACGCAGTATTTT. Translation gives CSVLGAGGRTDTQYF.